These T cell receptor beta chains were read from a single sample in a study of Tregs in tolerant kidney transplant recipients. What these receptors recognize is not known. TCRdb keeps only in-frame clones here, not all; method: immunoSEQ multiplex PCR. The sample contains over 2,500 clones, 30% to 50% of which appear only once. Material for sequencing was Tregs from blood cultured with allogeneic cells. These receptors all come from a human donor in good health. Each CDR3 is given with its conserved first and last residue. A D gene is named only where the DNA matches it firmly. The size field is filled for only some rows; it gives once, few, many or a size class.

DNA: TGCAGCGCTCGGACAGGGGTCAGAAACACTGAAGCTTTCTTT
CDR3: CSARTGVRNTEAFF
J: TRBJ1-1
V: TRBV29-1
size: -
D: TRBD1

DNA: TGTGCCAGCAGGCGAAACAATGAGCAGTTCTTC
CDR3: CASRRNNEQFF
J: TRBJ2-1
V: TRBV6-9
size: -
D: -

DNA: TGCGCCAGCAAAGCGGGGCAGGGAAGGATGAACACTGAAGCTTTCTTT
CDR3: CASKAGQGRMNTEAFF
J: TRBJ1-1
V: TRBV5-1
size: few
D: -

DNA: TGTGCCAGCAGCTCTAGATCCGACCACAGGGTAGGAAACTATGGCTACACCTTC
CDR3: CASSSRSDHRVGNYGYTF
J: TRBJ1-2
V: TRBV7-9
size: -
D: -

DNA: TGTGCCTGGAAAGAAGGGGGGGGCGTGAACACTGAAGCTTTCTTT
CDR3: CAWKEGGGVNTEAFF
J: TRBJ1-1
V: TRBV30
size: large
D: -

DNA: TGCGCCAGCAGCTTTACAGGGGTACGGAATTCACCCCTCCACTTT
CDR3: CASSFTGVRNSPLHF
J: TRBJ1-6
V: TRBV5-1
size: few
D: TRBD1

DNA: TGTGCCTGGAGTAAGCGGGGGGGCCTTTTGCAGACCCAGTACTTC
CDR3: CAWSKRGGLLQTQYF
J: TRBJ2-5
V: TRBV30
size: -
D: TRBD2

DNA: TGTGCCAGCAGTCGGCCCTCACGGGGGGTACACGAGCAGTACTTC
CDR3: CASSRPSRGVHEQYF
J: TRBJ2-7
V: TRBV6-6
size: -
D: TRBD2

DNA: TGCGCCAGCCGGAACCCCGGCGGGGGATTCTATGGCTACACCTTC
CDR3: CASRNPGGGFYGYTF
J: TRBJ1-2
V: TRBV5-1
size: -
D: -

DNA: TGTGCCAGCAGTTACCCGGACAGCCAAAACATTCAGTACTTC
CDR3: CASSYPDSQNIQYF
J: TRBJ2-4
V: TRBV6-6
size: few
D: -

DNA: TGTGCCAGCTCAACAGGGCCCGGGGAGCTGTTTTTT
CDR3: CASSTGPGELFF
J: TRBJ2-2
V: TRBV9
size: -
D: -

DNA: TGCGCCAGCAGCTCGGGCGGGACAGGATTTTACGAGCAGTACTTC
CDR3: CASSSGGTGFYEQYF
J: TRBJ2-7
V: TRBV5-1
size: -
D: TRBD1

DNA: TGCGCCAGCAGCCCGGACAGAAACTATGGCTACACCTTC
CDR3: CASSPDRNYGYTF
J: TRBJ1-2
V: TRBV5-1
size: -
D: -

DNA: TGTGCCAGTAACATCGGATCGAAGCAGTTCTTC
CDR3: CASNIGSKQFF
J: TRBJ2-1
V: TRBV19
size: -
D: -

DNA: TGTGCCAGCAGCTCCCTCTCCGGCGCTGACACTGAAGCTTTCTTT
CDR3: CASSSLSGADTEAFF
J: TRBJ1-1
V: TRBV7-8
size: medium-sized
D: -

DNA: TGCGCCAGCAGCTTGGTAAGGGGAATCGGGGGATTTGAAGCTTTCTTT
CDR3: CASSLVRGIGGFEAFF
J: TRBJ1-1
V: TRBV5-1
size: -
D: -

DNA: TGCGCCAGCAGCAAACTGGGACCCGGGGGGGAGACCCAGTACTTC
CDR3: CASSKLGPGGETQYF
J: TRBJ2-5
V: TRBV5-1
size: -
D: TRBD2

DNA: TGTGCCAGCAGTCTAGCGGGAGGGCAGTGGAACATTCAGTACTTC
CDR3: CASSLAGGQWNIQYF
J: TRBJ2-4
V: TRBV2
size: -
D: TRBD2

DNA: TGCGCCAGCAGCCTCGGGACTTCTGCAACTAATGAAAAACTGTTTTTT
CDR3: CASSLGTSATNEKLFF
J: TRBJ1-4
V: TRBV5-1
size: -
D: -

DNA: TGTGCCAGCAGACAGGGGCAGGGAACCTACGAGCAGTACTTC
CDR3: CASRQGQGTYEQYF
J: TRBJ2-7
V: TRBV6-6
size: few
D: TRBD1

DNA: TGTGCCATCAGTGGGGGGACAGGCCGTGGCTATGGCTACACCTTC
CDR3: CAISGGTGRGYGYTF
J: TRBJ1-2
V: TRBV10-3
size: -
D: TRBD1

DNA: TGTGCCAGCAGGGGACTAGCGGGAGGTTACGAGCAGTACTTC
CDR3: CASRGLAGGYEQYF
J: TRBJ2-7
V: TRBV6-6
size: -
D: TRBD2

DNA: TGCGCCAGCTCGAACCTAAATGAGGGGATGGGTGGCATTCAGTACTTC
CDR3: CASSNLNEGMGGIQYF
J: TRBJ2-4
V: TRBV10-2
size: few
D: -

DNA: TGTGCCAGCTCACCCGACAGGAGCTCCTACGAGCAGTACTTC
CDR3: CASSPDRSSYEQYF
J: TRBJ2-7
V: TRBV18
size: -
D: -

DNA: TGTGCCAGCAGCGCACAGGGTTACCAAGAGACCCAGTACTTC
CDR3: CASSAQGYQETQYF
J: TRBJ2-5
V: TRBV7-8
size: -
D: -

DNA: TGTGCCAGCACCCGCACCGGGGAGCTGTTTTTT
CDR3: CASTRTGELFF
J: TRBJ2-2
V: TRBV9
size: large
D: -

DNA: TGCGCCAGCAGCTTGGATTCGGGATTGAACACCGGGGAGCTGTTTTTT
CDR3: CASSLDSGLNTGELFF
J: TRBJ2-2
V: TRBV5-1
size: medium-sized
D: -

DNA: TGTGCCAGCAGTTACACTAGACAGGCCCCCTGGGGCTACACCTTC
CDR3: CASSYTRQAPWGYTF
J: TRBJ1-2
V: TRBV6-5
size: few
D: -

DNA: TGTGCCAGCAGCTCCAAAGTGAACACTGAAGCTTTCTTT
CDR3: CASSSKVNTEAFF
J: TRBJ1-1
V: TRBV7-8
size: few
D: -

DNA: TGTGCCAGCAGCCAGGGACTCGTAGATACGCAGTATTTT
CDR3: CASSQGLVDTQYF
J: TRBJ2-3
V: TRBV14
size: medium-sized
D: -

DNA: TGTGCCAGCAGCAAGGGACTAGCGGGGGGGCCGTCCTACAATGAGCAGTTCTTC
CDR3: CASSKGLAGGPSYNEQFF
J: TRBJ2-1
V: TRBV11-3
size: -
D: TRBD2

DNA: TGTGCCAGCAGCTTTGGGACAGGGACCTCCTACGAGCAGTACTTC
CDR3: CASSFGTGTSYEQYF
J: TRBJ2-7
V: TRBV5-4
size: -
D: TRBD1

DNA: TGTGCCTCCTCGGGGGGGAGAGGAAGACAAGAGACCCAGTACTTC
CDR3: CASSGGRGRQETQYF
J: TRBJ2-5
V: TRBV10-3
size: medium-sized
D: TRBD2

DNA: TGCGCCAGCAGTGAGTACAGTTGGGAGACCCAGTACTTC
CDR3: CASSEYSWETQYF
J: TRBJ2-5
V: TRBV10-1
size: -
D: -

DNA: TGTGCCAGCAGTGATCAATACGGGTACAGGGTAAACACCATATATTTT
CDR3: CASSDQYGYRVNTIYF
J: TRBJ1-3
V: TRBV6-1
size: -
D: -

DNA: TGTGCCAGCAGCTGGGGCGGGAGGACTAGCACAGATACGCAGTATTTT
CDR3: CASSWGGRTSTDTQYF
J: TRBJ2-3
V: TRBV5-4
size: -
D: TRBD2

DNA: TGTGCCAGCAGCTTAGCCGGGGCAAATCAGCCCCAGCATTTT
CDR3: CASSLAGANQPQHF
J: TRBJ1-5
V: TRBV5-6
size: -
D: -

DNA: TGTGCCAGTACCCTACTCGGAGGCCTAAGCACCGGGGAGCTGTTTTTT
CDR3: CASTLLGGLSTGELFF
J: TRBJ2-2
V: TRBV19
size: medium-sized
D: -

DNA: TGTGCCAGCTCACCACTAACTAGCGCCTCGTTAGGATACAATGAGCAGTTCTTC
CDR3: CASSPLTSASLGYNEQFF
J: TRBJ2-1
V: TRBV18
size: medium-sized
D: TRBD2

DNA: TGCGCCAGCAGCTTGGATGCTTGGATCTCGGGCTATGGCTACACCTTC
CDR3: CASSLDAWISGYGYTF
J: TRBJ1-2
V: TRBV5-1
size: -
D: -

DNA: TGTGCCAGCTCACCACAGGGCAGACCGAACACTGAAGCTTTCTTT
CDR3: CASSPQGRPNTEAFF
J: TRBJ1-1
V: TRBV18
size: medium-sized
D: -

DNA: TGTGCCAGCAGCCCAAAAAAGGGGTACGAGCAGTACTTC
CDR3: CASSPKKGYEQYF
J: TRBJ2-7
V: TRBV7-4
size: few
D: -